The 10 T cell receptor beta chains below were found in one sample sequenced in a study of T cells in Graves' hyperthyroidism and ophthalmopathy. The TCR beta CDR3 regions underwent amplification using RNA transcripts as the source. Primed by the HTBI set, a first-round RT-PCR was run on the TCR CDR3. TCRdb analysed the multiplex PCR reads with MiXCR anew, one entry per CDR3 protein. The sample yields approximately 690,000 distinct CDR3 sequences, about 14% seen once. The sequencing input was blood. The receptors stem from a woman aged 50 to 60 with Graves' ophthalmopathy.

The table lists this clonotype with many counts. The J gene is TRBJ2-5, the V gene TRBV29-1, with a possible D match to TRBD1 (5 bases). The germline gives CDR1 SQVTM, CDR2 ANQGSEA. V shed 4 bases and J shed 5 bases, with 17 bases lying between them. The CDR3 is 14 residues long. The CDR3 protein is CSVVWAGSLETQYF. CDR3 coding DNA: TGCAGCGTTGTTTGGGCAGGGTCGCTGGAGACCCAGTACTTC.

This clonotype was recorded many times. The chain couples TRBV27 to TRBJ2-7; 9 nucleotides align to TRBD1. The CDR3 spans 15 residues. Trimming took 5 bases from V and 2 from J; bases not matched to a gene: 7. Germline V CDR1 and CDR2: MNHEY, SMNVEV (reference sequence). The CDR3 DNA is TGTGCCAGCAGTAGGGGACAGGGTTTGGCCTACGAGCAGTACTTC. Protein: CASSRGQGLAYEQYF.

CDR3 DNA: TGTGCCAGCAGCTTGGGACTAGCGGGTATCGAGACCCAGTACTTC. Residues: CASSLGLAGIETQYF. This rearrangement joins TRBV6-1 to TRBJ2-5; 12 bases agree with TRBD2. The CDR3 is 15 residues long. Germline loops: CDR1 MNHNS, CDR2 SASEGT. Unmatched junction bases numbered 7, after V lost 6 bases and J lost 5 bases.

This clonotype was counted many times. This chain joins TRBV15 and TRBJ2-3; 10 bases fit TRBD2. The V and J ends lost 1 base and 5 bases, in that order; junction bases with no gene match: 6. Germline CDR1 is LNHNV and CDR2 is YYDKDF (reference sequence). The CDR3 contains 16 residues. The CDR3 spells CATSRALAGPGDTQYF. The CDR3 DNA reads TGTGCCACCAGCAGAGCACTAGCGGGACCGGGAGATACGCAGTATTTT.

This clonotype was detected many times. The genes are TRBV2 and TRBJ2-7, with TRBD1 matching 7 bases. Germline trimming cut 5 bases from V and 2 bases from J; bases unmatched to any gene: 3. This CDR3 comprises 13 residues. CDR1 and CDR2 from the germline V gene are SNHLY and FYNNEI. The CDR3 DNA follows: TGTGCCAGCAGTCACAGGGGAACCTACGAGCAGTACTTC. This translates into CASSHRGTYEQYF.

This clonotype was found many times. The V and J genes are TRBV6-1 and TRBJ1-1; D ambiguous. This CDR3 comprises 15 residues. With 0 bases removed from V and 1 base from J, the gap between germline ends came to 9 bases. CDR1 and CDR2 (germline): MNHNS, SASEGT. The CDR3 nucleotides are TGTGCCAGCAGTGAAGCGGGGAGGGCGAACACTGAAGCTTTCTTT. This gives the protein CASSEAGRANTEAFF.

Ten or more counts support this clonotype. The chain carries TRBV3-1 and TRBJ2-7, with D possibly TRBD2 on 5 matching bases. The germline CDR1 and CDR2 sequences are LGHDT and YNNKEL (reference sequence). Trimming cost V 0 bases and J 3 bases, with 9 bases left between them. This CDR3 spans 14 amino acids. The CDR3 DNA is TGTGCCAGCAGCCAAGATCGAGGGCTCTACGAGCAGTACTTC. Residues: CASSQDRGLYEQYF.

The rearrangement uses TRBV15 and TRBJ2-2, with D possibly matching TRBD2 (6 bases). V was pared by 2 bases and J by 3 bases, with 13 bases between. The CDR3 has 16 residues. Germline CDR1 is LNHNV and CDR2 is YYDKDF (reference sequence). CDR3 loop: CATSRYRLGDTGELFF. For the CDR3, the DNA is TGTGCCACCAGCAGATACCGACTAGGCGACACCGGGGAGCTGTTTTTT.

This clonotype has a count of ten or more. This rearrangement joins TRBV7-6 to TRBJ2-1; D might be TRBD1 (5 bases). Trimming took 3 bases from V and 4 from J, leaving 22 bases between them. The germline V gene has CDR1 SGHVS and CDR2 FNYEAQ. The CDR3 totals 18 residues. CDR3 in DNA: TGTGCCAGCAGCTTCTTGGCAGGGTTAGTTTCGAATTACAATGAGCAGTTCTTC. As protein: CASSFLAGLVSNYNEQFF.

This clonotype was detected ten times or more. The chain has TRBV29-1 and TRBJ2-7; TRBD1 agrees at 7 bases. V shed 0 bases and J 2 bases; nucleotides not matched to a gene: 4. Germline-derived CDR1 and CDR2 are SQVTM and ANQGSEA. The CDR3 has 14 amino acids. The CDR3 DNA reads TGCAGCGTTGAAGACGACAGGGTGCCCTACGAGCAGTACTTC. Protein product: CSVEDDRVPYEQYF.